This T cell receptor (beta chain) appears in the sequencing data of a study of T-cell reconstitution after alpha-beta-depleted transplantation in children. Unique molecular identifiers featured in how the TCRbeta library was prepared. A single record per CDR3 protein comes from TCRdb applying MiXCR to the PCR reads. In the table there are 450,000 to 600,000 distinct CDR3 sequences, approximately 32% of which are singletons. The CDR3 consists of 15 residues. The trim removed 4 bases at V and 10 bases at J, leaving 10 bases unmatched. CDR1 SEHNR and CDR2 FQNEAQ come from the germline V gene (reference sequence).

Sequenced here: PBMCs from the stem cell graft donor, sampled from the stem cell graft. This receptor was obtained from a human donor who donated a stem cell graft to a child with aplastic anemia. This chain links TRBV7-9 with TRBJ2-1; 10 bases align to TRBD2. The DNA of the CDR3 is TGTGCCAGCAGCTCAAGTCTAGCGGGAGTTGAGGAGCAGTTCTTC. Translation: CASSSSLAGVEEQFF.